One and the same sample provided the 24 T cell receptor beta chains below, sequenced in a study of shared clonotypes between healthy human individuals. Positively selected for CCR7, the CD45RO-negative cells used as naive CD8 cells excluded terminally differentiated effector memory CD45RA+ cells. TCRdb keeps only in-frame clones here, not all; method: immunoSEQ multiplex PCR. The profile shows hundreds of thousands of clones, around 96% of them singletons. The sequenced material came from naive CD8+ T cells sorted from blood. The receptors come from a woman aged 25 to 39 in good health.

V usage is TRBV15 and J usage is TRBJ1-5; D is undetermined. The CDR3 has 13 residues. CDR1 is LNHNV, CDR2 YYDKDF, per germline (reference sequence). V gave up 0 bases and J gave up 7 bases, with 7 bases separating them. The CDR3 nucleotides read TGTGCCACCAGCAGAGATAAAAGCCAGCCCCAGCATTTT. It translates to CATSRDKSQPQHF.

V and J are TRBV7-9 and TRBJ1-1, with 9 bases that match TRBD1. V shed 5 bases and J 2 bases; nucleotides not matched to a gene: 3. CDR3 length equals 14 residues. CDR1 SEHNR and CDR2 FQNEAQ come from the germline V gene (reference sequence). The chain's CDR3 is CASSMGQGNTEAFF. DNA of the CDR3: TGTGCCAGCAGCATGGGACAGGGTAACACTGAAGCTTTCTTT.

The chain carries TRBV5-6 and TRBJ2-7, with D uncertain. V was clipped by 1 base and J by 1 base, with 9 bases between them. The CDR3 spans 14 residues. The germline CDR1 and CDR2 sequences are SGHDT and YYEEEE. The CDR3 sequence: CASSLMASSYEQYF. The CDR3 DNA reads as TGTGCCAGCAGCTTGATGGCCTCTTCCTACGAGCAGTACTTC.

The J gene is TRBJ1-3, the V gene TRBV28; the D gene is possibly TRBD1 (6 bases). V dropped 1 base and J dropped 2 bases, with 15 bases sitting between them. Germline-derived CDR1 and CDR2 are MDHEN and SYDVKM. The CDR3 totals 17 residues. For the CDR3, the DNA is TGTGCCAGCAGTTTATTTAGCCAGGGGATTACTGGAAACACCATATATTTT. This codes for CASSLFSQGITGNTIYF.

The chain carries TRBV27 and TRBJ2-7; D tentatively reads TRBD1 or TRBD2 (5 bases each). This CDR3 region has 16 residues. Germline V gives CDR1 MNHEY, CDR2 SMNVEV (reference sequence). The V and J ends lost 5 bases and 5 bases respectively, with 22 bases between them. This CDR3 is CASSLLGGILSNEQYF. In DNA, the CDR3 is TGTGCCAGCAGTCTCCTTGGGGGAATTCTTTCTAACGAGCAGTACTTC.

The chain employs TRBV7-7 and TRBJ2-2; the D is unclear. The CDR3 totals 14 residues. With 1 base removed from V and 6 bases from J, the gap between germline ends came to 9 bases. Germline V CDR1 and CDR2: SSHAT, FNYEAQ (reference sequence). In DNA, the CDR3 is TGTGCCAGCAGCTTAGGGCCCACCGCCGGGGAGCTGTTTTTT. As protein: CASSLGPTAGELFF.

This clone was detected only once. The CDR3 spells CASSIDLLSGGSTYNEQFF. CDR3 sequence (DNA): TGTGCCAGTAGTATAGATCTTCTGTCCGGCGGGAGTACCTACAATGAGCAGTTCTTC. The rearrangement uses TRBV19 and TRBJ2-1; TRBD2 matches 7 bases. V shed 0 bases, J shed 2 bases, and the junction held 13 bases outside the gene matches. The CDR3 is 19 amino acids. The germline gives CDR1 LNHDA, CDR2 SQIVND (reference sequence).

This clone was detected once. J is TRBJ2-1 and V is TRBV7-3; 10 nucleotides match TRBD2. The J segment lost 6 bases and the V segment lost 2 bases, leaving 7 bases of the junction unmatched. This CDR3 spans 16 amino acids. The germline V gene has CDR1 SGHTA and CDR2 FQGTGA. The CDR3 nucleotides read TGTGCCAGCAGCTTATCCCCTAGCGGGAGTGGCAATGAGCAGTTCTTC. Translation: CASSLSPSGSGNEQFF.

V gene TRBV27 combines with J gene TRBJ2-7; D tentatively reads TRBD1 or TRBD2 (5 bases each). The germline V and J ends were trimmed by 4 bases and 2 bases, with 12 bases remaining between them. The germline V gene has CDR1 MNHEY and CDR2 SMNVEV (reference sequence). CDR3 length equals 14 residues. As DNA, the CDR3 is TGTGCCAGCAGTTCTTTCATGGGACCCTACGAGCAGTACTTC. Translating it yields CASSSFMGPYEQYF.

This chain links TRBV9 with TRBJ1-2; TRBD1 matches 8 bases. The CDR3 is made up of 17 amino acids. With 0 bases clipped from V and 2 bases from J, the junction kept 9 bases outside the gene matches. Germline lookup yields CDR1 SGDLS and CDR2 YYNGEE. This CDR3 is CASSVVSGAGGNYGYTF. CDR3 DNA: TGTGCCAGCAGCGTAGTTTCGGGGGCAGGGGGCAACTATGGCTACACCTTC.

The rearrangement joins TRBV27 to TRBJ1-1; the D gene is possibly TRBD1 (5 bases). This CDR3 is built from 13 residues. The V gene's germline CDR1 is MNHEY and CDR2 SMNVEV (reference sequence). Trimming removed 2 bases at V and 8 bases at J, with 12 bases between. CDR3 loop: CASSLRGRAEAFF. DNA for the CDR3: TGTGCCAGCAGTTTAAGGGGACGGGCAGAAGCTTTCTTT.

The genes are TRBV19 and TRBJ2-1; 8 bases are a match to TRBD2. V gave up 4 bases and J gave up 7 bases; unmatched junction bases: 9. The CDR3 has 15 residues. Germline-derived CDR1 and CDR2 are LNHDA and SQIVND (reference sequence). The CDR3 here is CASSTKRERRNEQFF. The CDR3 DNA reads TGTGCCAGTAGTACGAAGCGGGAGCGTCGTAATGAGCAGTTCTTC.

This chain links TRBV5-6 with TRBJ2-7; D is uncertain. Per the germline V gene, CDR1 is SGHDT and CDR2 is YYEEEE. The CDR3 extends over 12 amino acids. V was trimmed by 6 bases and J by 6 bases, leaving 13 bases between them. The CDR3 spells CASTFHRPEQYF. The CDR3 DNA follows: TGTGCCAGCACCTTTCACCGCCCCGAGCAGTACTTC.

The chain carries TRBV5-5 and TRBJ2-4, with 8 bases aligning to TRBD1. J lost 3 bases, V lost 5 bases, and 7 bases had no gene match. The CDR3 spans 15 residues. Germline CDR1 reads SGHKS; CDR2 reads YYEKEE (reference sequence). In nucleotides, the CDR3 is TGTGCCAGCAGGCTACAGGGGGGAGGCAAAAACATTCAGTACTTC. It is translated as CASRLQGGGKNIQYF. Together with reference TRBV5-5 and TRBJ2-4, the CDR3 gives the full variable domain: DAGVTQSPTHLIKTRGQQVTLRCSPISGHKSVSWYQQVLGQGPQFIFQYYEKEERGRGNFPDRFSARQFPNYSSELNVNALLLGDSALYLCASRLQGGGKNIQYFGAGTRLSVL.

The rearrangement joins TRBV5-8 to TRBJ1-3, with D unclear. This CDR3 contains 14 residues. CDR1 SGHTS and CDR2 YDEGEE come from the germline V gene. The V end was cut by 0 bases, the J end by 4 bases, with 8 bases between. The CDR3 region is CASSLATQGNTIYF. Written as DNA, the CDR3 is TGTGCCAGCAGCTTGGCTACACAAGGAAACACCATATATTTT.

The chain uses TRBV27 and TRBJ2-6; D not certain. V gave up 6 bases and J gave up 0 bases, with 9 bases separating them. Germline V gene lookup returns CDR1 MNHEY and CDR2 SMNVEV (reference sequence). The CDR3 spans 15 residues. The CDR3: CASSPYPSGANVLTF. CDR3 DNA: TGTGCCAGCAGCCCATACCCCTCTGGGGCCAACGTCCTGACTTTC.

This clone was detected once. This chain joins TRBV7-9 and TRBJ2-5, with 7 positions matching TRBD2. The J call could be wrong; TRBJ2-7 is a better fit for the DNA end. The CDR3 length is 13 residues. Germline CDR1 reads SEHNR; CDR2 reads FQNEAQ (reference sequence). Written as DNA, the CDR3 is TGTGCCAGCAGCCGGGGAGGGTCGTACGAGCAGTACTTC. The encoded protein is CASSRGGSYEQYF.

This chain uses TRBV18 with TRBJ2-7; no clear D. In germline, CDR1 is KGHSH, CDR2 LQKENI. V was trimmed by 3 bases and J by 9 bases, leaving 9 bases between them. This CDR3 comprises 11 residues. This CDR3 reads CASSPGLGQYF. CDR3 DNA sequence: TGTGCCAGCTCACCCGGTCTTGGGCAGTACTTC.

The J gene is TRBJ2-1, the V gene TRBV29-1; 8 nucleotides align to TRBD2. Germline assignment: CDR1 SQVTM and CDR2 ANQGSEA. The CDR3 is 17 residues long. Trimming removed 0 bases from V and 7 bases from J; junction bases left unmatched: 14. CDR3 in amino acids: CSVEDPRVAGTSNEQFF. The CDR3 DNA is TGCAGCGTTGAAGATCCTCGGGTAGCGGGGACTTCTAATGAGCAGTTCTTC.

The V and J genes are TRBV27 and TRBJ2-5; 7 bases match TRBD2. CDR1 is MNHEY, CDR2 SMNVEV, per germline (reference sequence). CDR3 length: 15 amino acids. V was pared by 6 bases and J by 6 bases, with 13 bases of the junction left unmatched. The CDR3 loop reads CASSPEGREKQTQYF. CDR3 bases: TGTGCCAGCAGCCCCGAGGGGCGGGAGAAACAGACCCAGTACTTC.

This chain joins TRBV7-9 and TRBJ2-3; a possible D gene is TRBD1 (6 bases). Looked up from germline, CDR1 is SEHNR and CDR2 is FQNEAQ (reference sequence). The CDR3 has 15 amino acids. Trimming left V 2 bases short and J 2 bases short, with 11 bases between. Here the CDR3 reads CASSLLRDNTDTQYF. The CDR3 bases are TGTGCCAGCAGCTTACTTCGGGACAACACAGATACGCAGTATTTT. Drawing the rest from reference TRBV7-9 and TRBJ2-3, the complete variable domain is DTGVSQNPRHKITKRGQNVTFRCDPISEHNRLYWYRQTLGQGPEFLTYFQNEAQLEKSRLLSDRFSAERPKGSFSTLEIQRTEQGDSAMYLCASSLLRDNTDTQYFGPGTRLTVL.

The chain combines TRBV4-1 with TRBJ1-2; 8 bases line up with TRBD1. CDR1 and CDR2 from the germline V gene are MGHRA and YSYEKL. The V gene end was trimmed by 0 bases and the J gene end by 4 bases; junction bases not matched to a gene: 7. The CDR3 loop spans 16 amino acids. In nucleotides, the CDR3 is TGCGCCAGCAGCCAAGATCGAACAGGGGGAGGCTATGGCTACACCTTC. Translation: CASSQDRTGGGYGYTF.

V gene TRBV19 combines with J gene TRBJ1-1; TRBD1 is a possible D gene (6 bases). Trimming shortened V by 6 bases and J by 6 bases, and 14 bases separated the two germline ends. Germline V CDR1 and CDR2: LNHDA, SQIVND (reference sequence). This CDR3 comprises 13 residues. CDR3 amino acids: CASRLGGVSEAFF. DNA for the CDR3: TGTGCCAGTAGATTAGGGGGAGTGTCTGAAGCTTTCTTT.

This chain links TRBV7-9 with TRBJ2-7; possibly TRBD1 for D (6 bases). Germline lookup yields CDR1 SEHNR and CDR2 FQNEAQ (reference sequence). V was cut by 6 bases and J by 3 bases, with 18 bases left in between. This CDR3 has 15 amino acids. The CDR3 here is CASSSRDTDNYEQYF. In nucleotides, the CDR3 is TGTGCCAGCAGTTCCCGGGACACGGACAACTACGAGCAGTACTTC.